Listed below are T cell receptor beta chains from one sample, sequenced in a study of metastatic and nonmetastatic thyroid tumors. TCRdb re-called the PCR reads with MiXCR. Among 25,000 to 35,000 clones listed, more than 15% were seen once. What was sequenced was blood. The receptors derive from a female donor with papillary thyroid cancer or a benign thyroid nodule (not recorded which). Some clones in this sample may be carry-over from other donors' samples. The CDR3 runs from the conserved cysteine through the conserved F or W. Each record gives: CDR3 length, J gene, D gene, V gene, clone size, CDR3 protein, CDR3 DNA. D genes are given only for firm matches. Rows may omit the clone size; those that give it use once, few, many or a size class.

>17|TRBJ2-2|TRBD2|TRBV11-2|NA
CASSPGTSGISHGELFF
TGTGCCAGCAGCCCTGGGACTAGCGGGATTTCTCACGGGGAGCTGTTTTTT
>15|TRBJ2-7|TRBD2|TRBV5-1|many
CASSLVLAGDYEQYF
TGCGCCAGCAGCTTGGTGCTAGCGGGGGACTACGAGCAGTACTTC
>14|TRBJ1-4|NA|TRBV6-2/TRBV6-3|many
CASSYGTENEKLFF
TGTGCCAGCAGTTACGGAACGGAAAATGAAAAACTGTTTTTT
>15|TRBJ2-1|NA|TRBV28|many
CASSLLGPSRGEQFF
TGTGCCAGCAGTTTATTAGGACCTAGTAGGGGTGAGCAGTTCTTC
>14|TRBJ1-2|NA|TRBV5-1|many
CASSSNPASYGYTF
TGCGCCAGCAGCTCAAACCCGGCGAGCTATGGCTACACCTTC
>14|TRBJ2-7|TRBD1|TRBV7-9|many
CASSFGDRTYEQYF
TGTGCCAGCAGCTTTGGGGACAGGACCTACGAGCAGTACTTC
>14|TRBJ2-3|NA|TRBV10-2|many
CASGDSRSTDTQYF
TGCGCCAGCGGGGACTCACGTAGCACAGATACGCAGTATTTT
>13|TRBJ1-6|NA|TRBV9|many
CASSVEVGSPLHF
TGTGCCAGCAGCGTAGAGGTGGGTTCACCCCTCCACTTT
>15|TRBJ2-2|NA|TRBV20-1|NA
CSAPRGGSNTWELFF
TGCAGTGCTCCCAGGGGGGGCTCGAACACCTGGGAGCTGTTTTTT
>11|TRBJ2-5|NA|TRBV6-2/TRBV6-3|NA
CASRSWETQYF
TGTGCCAGCAGATCTTGGGAGACCCAGTACTTC
>16|TRBJ1-3|NA|TRBV4-1|many
CASSQLDSLSGNTIYF
TGCGCCAGCAGCCAGCTGGACAGCCTCTCTGGAAACACCATATATTTT
>13|TRBJ2-3|NA|TRBV18|many
CATTQYGSDTQYF
TGTGCCACCACTCAATACGGGTCAGATACGCAGTATTTT
>13|TRBJ1-1|NA|TRBV5-1|many
CASSFTTNTEAFF
TGCGCCAGCAGCTTCACAACGAACACTGAAGCTTTCTTT
>13|TRBJ1-3|NA|TRBV20-1|many
CSASGDSGNTIYF
TGCAGTGCGTCCGGGGACTCTGGAAACACCATATATTTT
>14|TRBJ2-4|NA|TRBV7-8|NA
CASSLGGVGGIQYF
TGTGCCAGCAGCTTAGGAGGGGTCGGTGGCATTCAGTACTTC
>14|TRBJ1-2|TRBD1|TRBV28|medium-sized
CASSPGTGGRGYTF
TGTGCCAGCAGTCCTGGGACAGGGGGCAGGGGCTACACCTTC
>15|TRBJ1-4|TRBD1|TRBV5-4|many
CASSYRDRVNEKLFF
TGTGCCAGCAGCTACCGGGACAGGGTAAATGAAAAACTGTTTTTT
>14|TRBJ1-5|NA|TRBV12-3/TRBV12-4|NA
CATSTTGSYQPQHF
TGTGCCACCAGTACCACAGGGAGCTATCAGCCCCAGCATTTT
>16|TRBJ1-2|TRBD1|TRBV20-1|NA
CSVPGQGLSSIYGYTF
TGCAGTGTTCCGGGACAGGGACTATCTTCTATCTATGGCTACACCTTC
>15|TRBJ2-1|NA|TRBV20-1|many
CSAPSNTPPAIEQFF
TGCAGTGCTCCCTCTAACACCCCCCCTGCCATTGAGCAGTTCTTC
>13|TRBJ2-7|NA|TRBV20-1|many
CSANTRDPYEQYF
TGCAGTGCTAATACCCGAGATCCCTACGAGCAGTACTTC
>15|TRBJ1-4|TRBD1|TRBV27|few
CASSSTGGSNEKLFF
TGTGCCAGCAGTTCCACAGGGGGCTCTAATGAAAAACTGTTTTTT
>14|TRBJ2-7|NA|TRBV11-1|many
CASSTLGGPYEQYF
TGTGCCAGCAGCACCCTGGGGGGTCCCTACGAGCAGTACTTC
>13|TRBJ2-1|NA|TRBV7-2|many
CASSLARYNEQFF
TGTGCCAGCAGCTTAGCACGGTACAATGAGCAGTTCTTC